This is a list of T cell receptor beta chains from one sample in a study of cytomegalovirus exposure and HLA in healthy donors. The protocol was immunoSEQ multiplex PCR, while the TCRdb copy is restricted to in-frame clones and leaves out a portion. The table records 250,000 to 350,000 clones, 86% of them present only once. Sample: PBMCs. All receptors come from a man aged 35 to 55 in good health and CMV-seropositive. The CDR3 runs from the conserved cysteine through the conserved F or W.

>TRBV27|TRBJ1-5
CASSLGGGYSNQPQHF
>TRBV7-2|TRBJ2-7
CASSSAGVEQYF
>TRBV15|TRBJ1-6
CATSREAGQFYNSPLHF
>TRBV27|TRBJ2-7
CASSSLLAGGPIEQYF
>TRBV28|TRBJ1-1
CASSLTQGSGQGQAFF
>TRBV7-9|TRBJ2-7
CASSSIRESYEQYF
>TRBV28|TRBJ1-1
CASSSWTVNTEAFF
>TRBV18|TRBJ1-5
CASSEDQDQPQHF
>TRBV18|TRBJ1-1
CASSPIAGANTEAFF
>TRBV5-4|TRBJ2-3
CASSFGLAGRDTQYF
>TRBV28|TRBJ1-6
CASSLGPFVRVVPLHF
>TRBV2|TRBJ1-5
CASSVGGSNQPQHF
>TRBV18|TRBJ1-2
CASSPDRDGLAYGYTF
>TRBV11-2|TRBJ1-5
CASSFGTGSNQPQHF
>TRBV6-8|TRBJ2-7
CASSSRDSYEQYF
>TRBV6-6|TRBJ1-2
CASSLDRGYGYTF
>TRBV9|TRBJ2-7
CASSLSGTPNYEQYF
>TRBV29-1|TRBJ1-2
CSTVPPGNYGYTF
>TRBV6-5|TRBJ2-7
CASSYGAGGTDEQYF
>TRBV9|TRBJ2-1
CASSAGLDSYNEQFF
>TRBV18|TRBJ2-1
CASSPPLEGREQFF
>TRBV5-1|TRBJ2-3
CASSLQTGEDTQYF
>TRBV5-4|TRBJ1-5
CASSMGGTGGNQPQHF
>TRBV28|TRBJ2-7
CASSHGAGDEQYF
>TRBV5-1|TRBJ2-5
CASSYGQGVGETQYF
>TRBV7-3|TRBJ2-3
CASSFSGRSTDTQYF
>TRBV30|TRBJ2-7
CAWGTGTSGDYEQYF
>TRBV28|TRBJ2-3
CASSLSSSGTTPSTDTQYF
>TRBV9|TRBJ2-7
CASSAGTRVSEQYF
>TRBV4-3|TRBJ2-3
CASSQVSGGTDTQYF
>TRBV7-9|TRBJ2-7
CASSLLAEGAYEQYF
>TRBV5-6|TRBJ1-2
CASSSGQGFLGYTF
>TRBV27|TRBJ2-1
CASSLSGGASLNEQFF
>TRBV27|TRBJ2-1
CASSPGAGGYNEQFF
>TRBV12-5|TRBJ1-4
CASGLVPGTGEGEKLFF
>TRBV10-3|TRBJ1-4
CAISDDRATNEKLFF
>TRBV20-1|TRBJ2-1
CSARGDEQFF
>TRBV25-1|TRBJ2-3
CASSAVQFPDTQYF
>TRBV27|TRBJ2-6
CASKRSTGSSGANVLTF
>TRBV7-9|TRBJ2-1
CASSPAGPYNEQFF
>TRBV18|TRBJ2-3
CASSPTGAGATDTQYF
>TRBV19|TRBJ2-5
CASSIDRGQVETQYF
>TRBV10-1|TRBJ2-2
CASSDDYTGELFF
>TRBV7-2|TRBJ2-7
CASSLLGGGNEQYF
>TRBV19|TRBJ2-2
CASSMRAGEVTGELFF
>TRBV9|TRBJ2-3
CASSFPSGGGSTDTQYF
>TRBV9|TRBJ1-3
CASSSSGTVLASGNTIYF
>TRBV7-9|TRBJ1-2
CSSSLGGSAGYTF
>TRBV29-1|TRBJ2-1
CSAGTSLYNEQFF
>TRBV5-1|TRBJ2-3
CASRNRGLATDTQYF
>TRBV7-9|TRBJ2-7
CASSLERSSYEQYF
>TRBV10-3|TRBJ1-1
CAISESRQGAPEAFF
>TRBV28|TRBJ2-7
CASTHWTEDSYEQYF
>TRBV10-2|TRBJ1-5
CASSETGTGYNQPQHF
>TRBV5-1|.
CASSSGLGMGEQYF
>TRBV27|TRBJ2-5
CASSKGARTSGDRETQYF
>TRBV5-1|TRBJ2-1
CASSQGQSYNEQFF